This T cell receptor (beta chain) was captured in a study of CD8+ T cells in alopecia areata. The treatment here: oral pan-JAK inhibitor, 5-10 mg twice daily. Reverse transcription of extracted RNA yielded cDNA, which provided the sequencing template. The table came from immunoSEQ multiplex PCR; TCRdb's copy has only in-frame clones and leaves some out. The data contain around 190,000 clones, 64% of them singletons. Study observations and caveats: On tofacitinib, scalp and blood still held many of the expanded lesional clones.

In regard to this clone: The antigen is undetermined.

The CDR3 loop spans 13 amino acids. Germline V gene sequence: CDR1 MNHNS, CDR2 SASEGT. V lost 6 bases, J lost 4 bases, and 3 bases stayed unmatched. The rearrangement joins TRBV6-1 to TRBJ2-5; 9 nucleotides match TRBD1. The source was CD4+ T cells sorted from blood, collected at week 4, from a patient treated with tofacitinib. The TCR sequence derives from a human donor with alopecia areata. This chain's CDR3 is CASRTGGLETQYF. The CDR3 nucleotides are TGTGCCAGCAGAACAGGGGGCCTAGAGACCCAGTACTTC.